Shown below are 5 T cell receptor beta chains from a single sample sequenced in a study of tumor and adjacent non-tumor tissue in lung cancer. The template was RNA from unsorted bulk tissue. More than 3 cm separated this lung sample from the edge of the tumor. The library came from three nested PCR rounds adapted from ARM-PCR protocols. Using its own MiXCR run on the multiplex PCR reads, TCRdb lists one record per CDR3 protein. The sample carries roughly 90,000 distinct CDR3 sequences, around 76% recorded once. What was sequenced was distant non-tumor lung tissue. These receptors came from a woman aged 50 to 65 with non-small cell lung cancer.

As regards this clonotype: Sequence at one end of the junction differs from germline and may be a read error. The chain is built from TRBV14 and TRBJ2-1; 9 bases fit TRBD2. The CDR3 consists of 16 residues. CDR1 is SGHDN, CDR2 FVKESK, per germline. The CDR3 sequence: CVSSQACGRVNNEQFF. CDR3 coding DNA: TGTGTCAGCAGCCAAGCATGCGGGAGGGTGAACAATGAGCAGTTCTTC.

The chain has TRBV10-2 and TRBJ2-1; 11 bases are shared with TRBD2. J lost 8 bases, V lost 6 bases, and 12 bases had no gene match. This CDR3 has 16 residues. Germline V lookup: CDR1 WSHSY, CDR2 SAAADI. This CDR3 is CASRDTETSGIDEQFF. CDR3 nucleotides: TGCGCCAGCAGGGATACCGAGACTAGCGGGATCGATGAGCAGTTCTTC.

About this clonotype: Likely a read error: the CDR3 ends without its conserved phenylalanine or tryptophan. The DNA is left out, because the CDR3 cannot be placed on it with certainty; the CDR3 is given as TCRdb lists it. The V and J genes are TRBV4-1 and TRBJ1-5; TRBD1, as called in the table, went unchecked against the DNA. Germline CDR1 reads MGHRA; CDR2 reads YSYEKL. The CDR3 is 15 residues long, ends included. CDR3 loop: CASSQEGQGNQLQHS.

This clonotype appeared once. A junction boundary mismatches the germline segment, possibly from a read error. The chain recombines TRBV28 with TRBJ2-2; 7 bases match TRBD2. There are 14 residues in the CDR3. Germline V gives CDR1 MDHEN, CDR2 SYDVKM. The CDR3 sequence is CTSSPTSAAGELSF. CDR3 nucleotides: TGTACCAGCAGTCCTACTAGCGCGGCCGGGGAGCTGTCTTTT.

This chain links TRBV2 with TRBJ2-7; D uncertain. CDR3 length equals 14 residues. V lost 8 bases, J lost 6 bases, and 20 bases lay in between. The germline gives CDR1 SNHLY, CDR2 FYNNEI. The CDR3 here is CASARTQVGGEQYF. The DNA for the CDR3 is TGTGCCAGCGCTAGGACGCAGGTTGGTGGCGAGCAGTACTTC.